This TCR beta chain was sequenced during a study of T cells of healthy individuals. V was cut by 5 bases and J by 2 bases, with 9 bases left in between. From germline, CDR1 is MNHNY and CDR2 SVGAGI (reference sequence). This CDR3 is 13 amino acids long. One entry per CDR3 protein results from TCRdb running MiXCR on the 5' RACE reads. The data contain about 96,000 distinct CDR3 sequences, roughly 15% of them singletons. The gene calls are TRBV6-6 and TRBJ1-2; D unclear. This TCR derives from a human donor in good health. In DNA, the CDR3 is TGTGCCAGCAGTCGGACGGAGAACTATGGCTACACCTTC. Translated, it gives CASSRTENYGYTF.